One sample yielded the 25 T cell receptor beta chains listed below, sequenced in a study of T cell responses to AZD1222 COVID-19 vaccine. The protocol was immunoSEQ multiplex PCR, while the TCRdb copy is restricted to in-frame clones and leaves out a portion. The sample contains around 100,000 clones, nearly 95% of which appear only once. The sequences come from peripheral blood, collected on day 0 of AZD1222 vaccination. These receptors came from an adult in good health.

The V gene is TRBV5-1, the J gene TRBJ2-7, with D possibly called TRBD1 or TRBD2 (5 bases each). Germline CDR1 and CDR2: SGHRS and YFSETQ. CDR3 size: 15 residues. Deletions cut 0 bases from V and 3 bases from J, with 13 bases between. This CDR3 reads CASSLGTSRGYEQYF. The CDR3 DNA sequence: TGCGCCAGCAGCTTGGGTACCTCGAGGGGCTACGAGCAGTACTTC.

Here the CDR3 DNA reads TGTGCCACCAGCAGAGATCGAGTCAGGGGGTGGGAGCAGTTCTTC. This sequence encodes CATSRDRVRGWEQFF. The chain carries TRBV15 and TRBJ2-1; TRBD1 matches 7 bases. The germline V gene encodes CDR1 LNHNV and CDR2 YYDKDF (reference sequence). The V and J ends lost 0 bases and 10 bases, in that order; junction bases with no gene match: 9. The CDR3 loop spans 15 amino acids.

CDR3 protein: CASSQAIRAGYTF. CDR3 bases: TGTGCCAGCAGCCAAGCGATCAGGGCTGGCTACACCTTC. The chain employs TRBV14 and TRBJ1-2, with TRBD1 as a possible D gene (5 bases). CDR1 is SGHDN, CDR2 FVKESK, per germline. The CDR3 contains 13 residues. V was cut by 1 base and J by 7 bases, with 10 bases left in between.

The chain joins TRBV6-1 to TRBJ1-2; no clear D gene. The CDR3 consists of 14 residues. Trimming took off 2 bases at V and 4 bases at J, with 11 bases between the two ends. Germline-derived CDR1 and CDR2 are MNHNS and SASEGT. The CDR3 DNA reads as TGTGCCAGCAGTGAAAGCGGCGGAGCCTATGGCTACACCTTC. Its protein product is CASSESGGAYGYTF.

The rearrangement links TRBV11-2 to TRBJ2-2; no definite D call. V was cut by 1 base and J by 1 base, with 1 base left in between. Germline V gives CDR1 SGHAT, CDR2 FQNNGV. This CDR3 has 13 amino acids. The CDR3, as DNA: TGTGCCAGCAGCTTAGTGAACACCGGGGAGCTGTTTTTT. Amino acids: CASSLVNTGELFF.

The chain is built from TRBV19 and TRBJ2-7, with 10 bases lining up with TRBD2. Germline CDR1 is LNHDA and CDR2 is SQIVND (reference sequence). The trim removed 4 bases at V and 2 bases at J, leaving 8 bases unmatched. This CDR3 region has 16 residues. CDR3 residues: CASSTLQAGGAYEQYF. In DNA, the CDR3 is TGTGCCAGTAGTACCTTGCAAGCGGGAGGGGCCTACGAGCAGTACTTC.

CDR3 sequence: CASSLRANTEAFF. In DNA, the CDR3 is TGTGCCAGCAGTTTGCGGGCGAACACTGAAGCTTTCTTT. The V and J genes are TRBV27 and TRBJ1-1, with D hard to call. The CDR3 runs to 13 residues. Germline lookup yields CDR1 MNHEY and CDR2 SMNVEV (reference sequence). V dropped 3 bases and J dropped 1 base, with 6 bases sitting between them.

V is TRBV11-2 and J is TRBJ2-1, with a possible D match to TRBD2 (6 bases). Trimming removed 1 base from V and 4 bases from J, with 14 bases in between. The germline V gene encodes CDR1 SGHAT and CDR2 FQNNGV. The CDR3 sequence is 16 residues long. CDR3 DNA: TGTGCCAGCAGCTTAGGGAGGGGAAGAAGGTACAATGAGCAGTTCTTC. Translating it yields CASSLGRGRRYNEQFF.

The chain employs TRBV6-1 and TRBJ2-7; D remains unclear. The CDR3 has 12 residues. V was cut by 8 bases and J by 5 bases, with 13 bases left in between. CDR1 is MNHNS, CDR2 SASEGT, per germline. The CDR3, as DNA: TGTGCCAGCGGGTTTGTCCTCAACGAGCAGTACTTC. Its protein is CASGFVLNEQYF.

The chain carries TRBV10-2 and TRBJ1-2; D unclear. V lost 2 bases and J 8 bases, leaving 9 bases between the germline ends. The CDR3 is 12 amino acids. Germline values: CDR1 WSHSY, CDR2 SAAADI. The CDR3 sequence is CASSEEGVGYTF. As DNA, the CDR3 is TGCGCCAGCAGTGAGGAGGGAGTAGGCTACACCTTC.

The V gene is TRBV5-6, the J gene TRBJ1-1; D possibly corresponds to TRBD1 (5 bases). The CDR3 covers 12 residues. Germline V gene sequence: CDR1 SGHDT, CDR2 YYEEEE. The V and J ends lost 1 base and 10 bases respectively, with 11 bases between them. CDR3 DNA sequence: TGTGCCAGCAGCTTGAAAGGGGTGGGAGCTTTCTTT. Translating gives CASSLKGVGAFF. The entire variable domain, with the rest obtained from reference TRBV5-6 and TRBJ1-1, is as follows: DAGVTQSPTHLIKTRGQQVTLRCSPKSGHDTVSWYQQALGQGPQFIFQYYEEEERQRGNFPDRFSGHQFPNYSSELNVNALLLGDSALYLCASSLKGVGAFFGQGTRLTVV.

CDR3: CASSASSGTSYEQYF. The CDR3 DNA reads as TGTGCCAGCAGTGCCTCCAGCGGGACCTCCTACGAGCAGTACTTC. The rearrangement links TRBV6-4 to TRBJ2-7; 7 bases match TRBD2. V gave up 4 bases and J gave up 0 bases; unmatched junction bases: 6. Germline V gene lookup returns CDR1 MRHNA and CDR2 SNTAGT. The CDR3 extends over 15 amino acids.

The rearrangement joins TRBV28 to TRBJ2-1, with TRBD2 matching over 7 bases. The V gene's germline CDR1 is MDHEN and CDR2 SYDVKM. This CDR3 comprises 16 residues. V lost 6 bases to trimming and J lost 3 bases; unmatched junction nucleotides: 11. The CDR3 reads CASRPGGSWFYNEQFF. The CDR3 DNA sequence: TGTGCCAGCAGACCCGGCGGGAGTTGGTTCTACAATGAGCAGTTCTTC.

The V call is TRBV3-1 (or the pseudogene TRBV3-2), the J call TRBJ1-5, with D possibly being TRBD1 (5 bases). Germline CDR1 reads LGHDT; CDR2 reads YNNKEL (reference sequence). V shed 2 bases and J shed 6 bases, with 14 bases lying between them. This CDR3 has 15 residues. As DNA, the CDR3 is TGTGCCAGCAGCCAAAACGGGGGATTTGGTCAGCCCCAGCATTTT. Translated: CASSQNGGFGQPQHF.

The chain links TRBV5-1 to TRBJ2-2, with 7 bases that match TRBD1. There are 13 residues in the CDR3. J lost 6 bases, V lost 2 bases, and 1 base had no gene match. The germline CDR1 and CDR2 sequences are SGHRS and YFSETQ. For the CDR3, the DNA is TGCGCCAGCAGCTTCAGGGGGTCCGGGGAGCTGTTTTTT. Translated, it gives CASSFRGSGELFF.

This chain links TRBV9 with TRBJ2-1; a weak D match, TRBD2 (6 bases). The CDR3 runs 15 residues. Germline V gene sequence: CDR1 SGDLS, CDR2 YYNGEE. V gave up 0 bases and J gave up 8 bases, with 15 bases separating them. CDR3 sequence reads: CASSVGLGGWDEQFF. For the CDR3, the DNA is TGTGCCAGCAGCGTAGGGCTAGGAGGGTGGGATGAGCAGTTCTTC.

This rearrangement joins TRBV30 to TRBJ1-1, with D possibly matching TRBD1 (6 bases). V was pared by 5 bases and J by 5 bases, with 18 bases between. This CDR3 is 14 amino acids long. Looked up from germline, CDR1 is GTSNPN and CDR2 is SVGIG (reference sequence). This chain's CDR3 is CAWAQQGLRTEAFF. CDR3 in DNA: TGTGCCTGGGCCCAACAGGGCTTGAGGACTGAAGCTTTCTTT.

This sequence joins TRBV7-9 and TRBJ1-4; a weak D match, TRBD1 (6 bases). V was pared by 5 bases and J by 5 bases, with 15 bases between. The CDR3 consists of 15 residues. Germline V lookup: CDR1 SEHNR, CDR2 FQNEAQ (reference sequence). The CDR3 DNA sequence: TGTGCCAGCAGCCTAAATAGGGGGATCAATGAAAAACTGTTTTTT. It yields the protein CASSLNRGINEKLFF.

V usage is TRBV9 and J usage is TRBJ2-4, with D possibly being TRBD2 (7 bases). The CDR3 has 13 amino acids. With 0 bases removed from V and 8 bases from J, the gap between germline ends came to 9 bases. CDR1 and CDR2 from the germline V gene are SGDLS and YYNGEE. The CDR3 loop reads CASSVVGGDIQYF. The CDR3 coding sequence is TGTGCCAGCAGCGTAGTAGGGGGGGACATTCAGTACTTC.

The chain is built from TRBV28 and TRBJ2-7, with TRBD2 matching 10 bases. This CDR3 is 13 amino acids long. CDR1 is MDHEN and CDR2 is SYDVKM in the germline V gene. The junction had 9 bases not matched to a gene; V was cut back by 10 bases and J by 6 bases. The CDR3 region has the DNA TGTGCCAACTCGAAGGCTAGCGGGAGCGAGCAGTACTTC. Its translation: CANSKASGSEQYF.

This chain joins TRBV7-9 and TRBJ2-7; no clear D. The V end lost 0 bases, the J end lost 4 bases, and 10 bases lay between the germline ends. The CDR3 consists of 14 residues. Germline-derived CDR1 and CDR2 are SEHNR and FQNEAQ (reference sequence). In nucleotides, the CDR3 is TGTGCCAGCAGCTTAGCAGGGATAGGGTACGAGCAGTACTTC. Encoded protein: CASSLAGIGYEQYF.

The CDR3, as DNA: TGTGCCATCAGTGACCTCTTCACGGGACAGGGGGCCTCCTACGAGCAGTACTTC. Translating gives CAISDLFTGQGASYEQYF. V gene TRBV10-3 combines with J gene TRBJ2-7, with 12 bases lining up with TRBD1. J was trimmed by 0 bases and V by 3 bases; bases with no gene match: 9. The CDR3 length is 18 residues. Germline assignment: CDR1 ENHRY and CDR2 SYGVKD.

This clone was seen only once. The rearrangement joins TRBV7-3 to TRBJ2-5, with 13 bases fitting TRBD2. The CDR3 runs 15 residues. Germline V gives CDR1 SGHTA, CDR2 FQGTGA. The V segment lost 5 bases and the J segment 8 bases; nucleotides outside the gene matches: 8. This CDR3 reads CASSGERTSGRTQYF. The DNA of the CDR3 is TGTGCCAGCAGCGGGGAGAGGACTAGCGGGAGAACCCAGTACTTC.

This chain links TRBV28 with TRBJ2-7; 9 nucleotides line up with TRBD2. This CDR3 is 12 amino acids long. After removal of 5 bases from V and 6 bases from J, the junction contained 2 bases not matched to a gene. Germline-derived CDR1 and CDR2 are MDHEN and SYDVKM. The CDR3: CASSLAGLEQYF. CDR3 nucleotide sequence: TGTGCCAGCAGTCTAGCGGGGCTCGAGCAGTACTTC.

The rearrangement uses TRBV7-6 and TRBJ1-5; 7 nucleotides agree with TRBD1. V lost 5 bases to trimming and J lost 5 bases; unmatched junction nucleotides: 6. The CDR3 is 14 residues long. The germline CDR1 and CDR2 sequences are SGHVS and FNYEAQ. Written as DNA, the CDR3 is TGTGCCAGCAGCCCAACAGGGGCCTATCAGCCCCAGCATTTT. This translates into CASSPTGAYQPQHF. Together with reference TRBV7-6 and TRBJ1-5, the CDR3 gives the full variable domain: GAGVSQSPRYKVTKRGQDVALRCDPISGHVSLYWYRQALGQGPEFLTYFNYEAQQDKSGLPNDRFSAERPEGSISTLTIQRTEQRDSAMYRCASSPTGAYQPQHFGDGTRLSIL.